This T cell receptor beta chain was recorded in a study of blood T cells in healthy people across ages. It was with a sample-barcoded 5' primer and a J-beta primer mix that a second PCR of roughly 7 to 12 cycles was run. Each of the cDNA molecules was tagged by a template-switch adaptor with 12 random nucleotides. From the 5' RACE reads, TCRdb called clonotypes with MiXCR, one entry per CDR3 protein. Of under 1 million distinct CDR3 sequences in the sample, about 42% were seen once. About this clonotype: Its antigen is still unknown.

Study-level findings and limits: Diversity estimates from one million T cells were considered underestimates.

Trimming stripped 2 bases from V and 8 bases from J, with 19 bases between. The CDR3 has 16 residues. In germline, CDR1 is LGHDT, CDR2 YNNKEL (reference sequence). Sequencing was carried out using blood. This clonotype was obtained from a man aged 60 to 75 in good health. The chain employs TRBV3-1 and TRBJ2-1, with no clear D. The CDR3 loop reads CASSQWNRQTLDEQFF. Here the CDR3 DNA reads TGTGCCAGCAGCCAATGGAACAGACAAACCCTGGATGAGCAGTTCTTC.